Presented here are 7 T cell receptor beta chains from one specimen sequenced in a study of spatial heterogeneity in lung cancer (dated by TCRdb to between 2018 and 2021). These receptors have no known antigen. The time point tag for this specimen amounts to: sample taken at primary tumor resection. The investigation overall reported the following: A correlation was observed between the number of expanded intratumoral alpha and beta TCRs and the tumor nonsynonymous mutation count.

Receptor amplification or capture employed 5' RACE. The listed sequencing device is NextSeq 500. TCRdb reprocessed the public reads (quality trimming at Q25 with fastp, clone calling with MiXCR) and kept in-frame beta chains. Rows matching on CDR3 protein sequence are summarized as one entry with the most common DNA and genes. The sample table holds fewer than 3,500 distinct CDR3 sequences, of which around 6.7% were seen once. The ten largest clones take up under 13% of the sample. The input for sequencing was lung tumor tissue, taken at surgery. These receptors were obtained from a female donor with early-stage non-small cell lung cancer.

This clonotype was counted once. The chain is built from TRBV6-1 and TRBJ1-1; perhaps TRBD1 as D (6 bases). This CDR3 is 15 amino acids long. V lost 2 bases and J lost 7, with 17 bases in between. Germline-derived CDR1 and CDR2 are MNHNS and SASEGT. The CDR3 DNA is TGTGCCAGCAGTGAACGACAGGCATTGCGGGGTGAAGCTTTCTTT. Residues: CASSERQALRGEAFF.

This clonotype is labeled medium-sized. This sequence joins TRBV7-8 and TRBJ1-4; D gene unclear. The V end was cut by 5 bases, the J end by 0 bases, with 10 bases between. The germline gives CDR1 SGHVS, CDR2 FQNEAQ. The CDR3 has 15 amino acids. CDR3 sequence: CASSDGVSTNEKLFF. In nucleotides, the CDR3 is TGTGCCAGCAGCGACGGCGTCTCAACTAATGAAAAACTGTTTTTT.

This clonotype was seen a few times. The chain's CDR3 is CASSPPLNEQFF. For the CDR3, the DNA is TGTGCCAGCTCACCGCCTCTCAATGAGCAGTTCTTC. The chain has TRBV18 and TRBJ2-1; no definite D call. The CDR3 is 12 amino acids. V was trimmed by 3 bases and J by 6 bases, leaving 6 bases between them. CDR1 is KGHSH and CDR2 is LQKENI in the germline V gene.

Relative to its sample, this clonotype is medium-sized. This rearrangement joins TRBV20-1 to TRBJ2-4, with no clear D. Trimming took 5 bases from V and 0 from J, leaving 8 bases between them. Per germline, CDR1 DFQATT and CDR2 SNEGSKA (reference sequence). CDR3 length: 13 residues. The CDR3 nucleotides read TGCAGTGCTGGGATACTAGCCAAAAACATTCAGTACTTC. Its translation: CSAGILAKNIQYF.

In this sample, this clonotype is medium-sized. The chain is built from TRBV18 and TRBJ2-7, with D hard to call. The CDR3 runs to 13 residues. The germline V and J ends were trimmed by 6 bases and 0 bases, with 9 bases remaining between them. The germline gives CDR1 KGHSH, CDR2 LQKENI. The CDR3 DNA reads TGTGCCAGCTCCCAGCTTAGCTCCTACGAGCAGTACTTC. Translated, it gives CASSQLSSYEQYF.

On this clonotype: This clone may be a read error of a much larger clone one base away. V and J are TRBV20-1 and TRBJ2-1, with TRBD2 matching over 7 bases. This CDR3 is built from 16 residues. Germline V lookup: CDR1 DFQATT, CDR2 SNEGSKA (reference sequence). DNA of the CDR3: TGCAGTACTAGAGATCCCGAAGCGGGGTTCTACAATGAGCAGTTCTTC. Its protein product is CSTRDPEAGFYNEQFF.

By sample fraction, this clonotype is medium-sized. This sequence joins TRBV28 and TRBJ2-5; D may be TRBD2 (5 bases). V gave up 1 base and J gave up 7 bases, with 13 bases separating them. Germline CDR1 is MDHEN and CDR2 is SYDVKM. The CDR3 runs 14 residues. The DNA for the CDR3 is TGTGCCAGCAGTTTATCCGGGGTTAAGGGGACCCAGTACTTC. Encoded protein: CASSLSGVKGTQYF.